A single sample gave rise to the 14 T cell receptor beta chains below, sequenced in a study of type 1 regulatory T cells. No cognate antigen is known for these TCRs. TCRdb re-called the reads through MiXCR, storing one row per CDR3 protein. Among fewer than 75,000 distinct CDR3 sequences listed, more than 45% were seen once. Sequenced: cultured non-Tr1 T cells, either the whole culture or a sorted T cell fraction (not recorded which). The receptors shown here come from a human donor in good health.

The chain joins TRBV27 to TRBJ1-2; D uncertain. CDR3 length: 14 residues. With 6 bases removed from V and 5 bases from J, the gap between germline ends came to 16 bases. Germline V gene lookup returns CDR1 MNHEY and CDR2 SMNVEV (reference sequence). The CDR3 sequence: CASSPNPLSYGYTF. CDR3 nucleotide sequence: TGTGCCAGCAGCCCCAACCCCCTCTCGTATGGCTACACCTTC.

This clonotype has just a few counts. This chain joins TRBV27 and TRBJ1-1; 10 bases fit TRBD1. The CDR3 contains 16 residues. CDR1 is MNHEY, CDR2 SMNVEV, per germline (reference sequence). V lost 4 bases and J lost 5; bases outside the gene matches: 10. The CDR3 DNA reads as TGTGCCAGCAGTTCGACTTGGACAGGGGGAAGGACTGAAGCTTTCTTT. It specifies CASSSTWTGGRTEAFF.

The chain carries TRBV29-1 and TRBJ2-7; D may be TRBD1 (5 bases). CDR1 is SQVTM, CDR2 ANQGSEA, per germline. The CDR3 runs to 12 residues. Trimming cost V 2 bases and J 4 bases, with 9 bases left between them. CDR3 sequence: CSVESDRYEQYF. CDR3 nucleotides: TGCAGCGTTGAATCCGACAGATACGAGCAGTACTTC.

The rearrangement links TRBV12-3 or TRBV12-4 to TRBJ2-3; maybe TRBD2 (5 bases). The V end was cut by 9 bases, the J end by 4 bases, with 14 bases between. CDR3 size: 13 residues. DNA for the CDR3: TGTGCCAGTAAGGACTCGGGTTCAGATACGCAGTATTTT. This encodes CASKDSGSDTQYF.

The CDR3 nucleotides are TGTGCCAGCGGACAGAATGAGCAGTTCTTC. Translating it yields CASGQNEQFF. The chain is built from TRBV2 and TRBJ2-1; D might be TRBD1 (6 bases). The CDR3 totals 10 residues. Germline V gives CDR1 SNHLY, CDR2 FYNNEI. The ends were cut back, 8 bases at V and 7 bases at J, with 6 bases in the middle.

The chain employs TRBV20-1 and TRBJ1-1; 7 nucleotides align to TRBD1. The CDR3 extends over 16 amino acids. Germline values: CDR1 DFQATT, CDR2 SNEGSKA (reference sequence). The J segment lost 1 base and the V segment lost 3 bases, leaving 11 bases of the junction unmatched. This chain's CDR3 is CSARDARTGQNTEAFF. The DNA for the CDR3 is TGCAGTGCTAGGGATGCACGGACAGGTCAGAACACTGAAGCTTTCTTT.

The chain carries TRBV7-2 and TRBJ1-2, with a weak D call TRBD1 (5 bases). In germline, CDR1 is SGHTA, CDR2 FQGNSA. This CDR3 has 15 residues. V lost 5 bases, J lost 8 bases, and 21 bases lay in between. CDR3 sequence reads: CASSGLGPHMGGYTF. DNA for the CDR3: TGTGCCAGCAGCGGTTTGGGGCCACATATGGGGGGCTACACCTTC.

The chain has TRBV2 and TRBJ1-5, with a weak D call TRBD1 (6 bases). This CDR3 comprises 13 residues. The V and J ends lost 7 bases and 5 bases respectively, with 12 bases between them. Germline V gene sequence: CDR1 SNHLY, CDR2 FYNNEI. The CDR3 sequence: CASNGRGYQPQHF. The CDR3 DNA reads TGTGCCAGCAACGGGAGGGGGTATCAGCCCCAGCATTTT.

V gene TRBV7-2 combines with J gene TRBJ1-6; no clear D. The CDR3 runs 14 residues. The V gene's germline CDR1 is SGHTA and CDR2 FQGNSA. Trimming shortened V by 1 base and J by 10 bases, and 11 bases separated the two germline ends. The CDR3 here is CASSLERSKSPLHF. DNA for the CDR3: TGTGCCAGCAGCTTAGAAAGGTCCAAATCACCCCTCCACTTT.

CDR3 in DNA: TGTGCCAGCAGCTCTACCTGGTGGGCATCTACCCATCAGCCCCAGCATTTT. Translation gives CASSSTWWASTHQPQHF. This chain uses TRBV12-3 or TRBV12-4 with TRBJ1-5; D call uncertain. The CDR3 extends over 17 amino acids. The V and J ends lost 6 bases and 5 bases respectively, with 23 bases between them.

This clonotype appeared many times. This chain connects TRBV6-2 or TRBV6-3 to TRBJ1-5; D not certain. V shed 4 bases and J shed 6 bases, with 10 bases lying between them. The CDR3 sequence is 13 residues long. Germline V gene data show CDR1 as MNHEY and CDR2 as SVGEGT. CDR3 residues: CASSSKDRQPQHF. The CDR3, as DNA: TGTGCCAGCAGTTCCAAGGACCGTCAGCCCCAGCATTTT.

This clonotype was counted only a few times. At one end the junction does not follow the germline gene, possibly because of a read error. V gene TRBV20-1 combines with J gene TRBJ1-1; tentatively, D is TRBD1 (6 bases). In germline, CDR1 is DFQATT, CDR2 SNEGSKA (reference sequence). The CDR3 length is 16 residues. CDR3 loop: CSARGGRQGRMAEAFF. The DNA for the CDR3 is TGCAGTGCAAGAGGGGGGAGGCAGGGGAGGATGGCTGAAGCTTTCTTT.

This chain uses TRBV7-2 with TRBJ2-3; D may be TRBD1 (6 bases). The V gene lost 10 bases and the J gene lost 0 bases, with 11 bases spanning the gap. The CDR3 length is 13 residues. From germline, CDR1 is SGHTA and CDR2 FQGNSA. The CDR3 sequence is CATTGFSTDTQYF. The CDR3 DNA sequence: TGTGCCACCACAGGGTTTAGCACAGATACGCAGTATTTT.

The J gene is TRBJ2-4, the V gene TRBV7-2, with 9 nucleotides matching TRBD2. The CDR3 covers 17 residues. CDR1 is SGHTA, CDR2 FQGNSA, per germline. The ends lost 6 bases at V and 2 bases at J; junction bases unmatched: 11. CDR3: CASSFFSGGDTKNIQYF. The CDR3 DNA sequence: TGTGCCAGCAGTTTTTTTAGCGGGGGCGACACCAAAAACATTCAGTACTTC.